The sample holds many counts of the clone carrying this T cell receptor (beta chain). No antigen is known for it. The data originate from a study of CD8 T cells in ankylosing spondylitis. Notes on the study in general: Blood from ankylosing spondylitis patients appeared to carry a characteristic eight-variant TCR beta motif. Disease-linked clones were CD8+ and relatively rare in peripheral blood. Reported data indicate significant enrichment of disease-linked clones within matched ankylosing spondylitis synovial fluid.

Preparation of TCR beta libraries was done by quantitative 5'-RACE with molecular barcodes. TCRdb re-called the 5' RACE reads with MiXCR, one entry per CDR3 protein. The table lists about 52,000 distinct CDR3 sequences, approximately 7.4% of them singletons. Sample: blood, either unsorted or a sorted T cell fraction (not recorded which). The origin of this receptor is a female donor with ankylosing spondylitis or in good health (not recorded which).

The CDR3 reads CASSFDPGLEYYEQYF. For the CDR3, the DNA is TGCGCCAGCAGCTTCGATCCGGGACTAGAGTACTACGAGCAGTACTTC. The chain joins TRBV5-1 to TRBJ2-7, with TRBD2 identical over 8 bases. The CDR3 loop spans 16 amino acids. Trimming cost V 2 bases and J 3 bases; bases outside gene matches: 10. The germline gives CDR1 SGHRS, CDR2 YFSETQ.